The 26 T cell receptor beta chains below were found in one sample sequenced in a study of PD-1 blockade in mismatch repair-deficient tumors. The protocol was immunoSEQ multiplex PCR, while the TCRdb copy is restricted to in-frame clones and leaves out a portion. Of roughly 14,000 clones in the sample, around 84% were seen once. No antigen has been identified for these receptors. Indicated time point: 10-day in vitro stimulation with candidate neoantigen peptide 4. The specimen comprised cells cultured in vitro, sampled from a patient treated with pembrolizumab. These receptors were taken from an adult with mismatch repair-deficient cancer.

CDR3 sequence: CASSRNQPQHF. The CDR3 DNA reads as TGTGCCAGCAGTCGGAATCAGCCCCAGCATTTT. The V call is TRBV6-6, the J call TRBJ1-5; D gene ambiguous. Trimming removed 5 bases at V and 4 bases at J, with 3 bases between. The CDR3 extends over 11 amino acids. CDR1 is MNHNY and CDR2 is SVGAGI in the germline V gene (reference sequence).

The V gene is TRBV5-1, the J gene TRBJ2-1; 14 nucleotides align to TRBD2. Germline V gives CDR1 SGHRS, CDR2 YFSETQ. The CDR3 runs to 22 residues. V gave up 0 bases and J gave up 8 bases; unmatched junction bases: 22. Written as DNA, the CDR3 is TGCGCCAGCAGCTTGGTGCAGAAAGGGACTAGCGGGAGAAAAGATCGGGGTGATGAGCAGTTCTTC. This translates into CASSLVQKGTSGRKDRGDEQFF.

In nucleotides, the CDR3 is TGTGCCAGCTCACCGAGGGACGCAGACAGGGTTCTCACAGCTTTCTTT. Translation: CASSPRDADRVLTAFF. This sequence joins TRBV18 and TRBJ1-1; 7 bases line up with TRBD1. CDR1 is KGHSH and CDR2 is LQKENI in the germline V gene. Trimming at V came to 3 bases and at J to 10 bases, leaving 17 bases not matched to a gene. This CDR3 spans 16 amino acids.

The V and J genes are TRBV29-1 and TRBJ1-4; tentatively, D is TRBD1 (5 bases). The CDR3 runs to 15 residues. Per the germline V gene, CDR1 is SQVTM and CDR2 is ANQGSEA. With 6 bases removed from V and 1 base from J, the gap between germline ends came to 15 bases. CDR3 region: CSVPGIRGTNEKLFF. In nucleotides, the CDR3 is TGCAGCGTGCCAGGGATAAGGGGAACTAATGAAAAACTGTTTTTT.

The J gene is TRBJ2-1, the V gene TRBV28; 8 bases map to TRBD1. The germline V gene has CDR1 MDHEN and CDR2 SYDVKM. This CDR3 spans 16 amino acids. V was pared by 7 bases and J by 2 bases, with 10 bases of the junction left unmatched. DNA of the CDR3: TGTGCCAGCAATACCCCCTCAGGGGGCGCCTACAATGAGCAGTTCTTC. It specifies CASNTPSGGAYNEQFF. The entire variable domain, with the rest obtained from reference TRBV28 and TRBJ2-1, is as follows: DVKVTQSSRYLVKRTGEKVFLECVQDMDHENMFWYRQDPGLGLRLIYFSYDVKMKEKGDIPEGYSVSREKKERFSLILESASTNQTSMYLCASNTPSGGAYNEQFFGPGTRLTVL.

The V and J genes are TRBV4-2 and TRBJ2-5; 7 bases agree with TRBD2. The CDR3 has 16 residues. V shed 1 base, J shed 1 base, and the junction held 6 bases outside the gene matches. CDR1 is LGHNA and CDR2 is YNFKEQ in the germline V gene. This CDR3 reads CASSQGASGFQETQYF. DNA for the CDR3: TGTGCCAGCAGCCAAGGAGCTAGCGGTTTCCAAGAGACCCAGTACTTC.

The J gene is TRBJ2-5, the V gene TRBV18; possible D gene TRBD2, 5 bases. This CDR3 is 13 amino acids long. Trimming removed 6 bases from V and 4 bases from J, with 12 bases in between. The germline V gene encodes CDR1 KGHSH and CDR2 LQKENI. CDR3 amino acids: CASSPTSSETQYF. DNA of the CDR3: TGTGCCAGCTCCCCCACTAGTTCAGAGACCCAGTACTTC.

The J gene is TRBJ2-1, the V gene TRBV7-3; TRBD2 agrees at 9 bases. Trimming at V came to 5 bases and at J to 6 bases, leaving 11 bases not matched to a gene. The CDR3 is 16 residues long. Germline lookup yields CDR1 SGHTA and CDR2 FQGTGA. The DNA of the CDR3 is TGTGCCAGCAGCCCTAGGGGGCGGGAGGGTTCCAATGAGCAGTTCTTC. Protein product: CASSPRGREGSNEQFF.

J is TRBJ1-4 and V is TRBV2, with D perhaps matching TRBD1 (5 bases). Germline CDR1 reads SNHLY; CDR2 reads FYNNEI. The CDR3 loop spans 15 amino acids. V was trimmed by 6 bases and J by 10 bases, leaving 21 bases between them. The CDR3: CASSGEGRMSGKLFF. CDR3 nucleotide sequence: TGTGCCAGCAGCGGGGAGGGGCGAATGAGCGGAAAACTGTTTTTT.

This clone came up a few times. This chain connects TRBV9 to TRBJ1-3; 10 nucleotides line up with TRBD1. The V gene end was trimmed by 1 base and the J gene end by 4 bases; junction bases not matched to a gene: 2. The CDR3 contains 15 residues. From germline, CDR1 is SGDLS and CDR2 YYNGEE. The CDR3: CASSVRTGGGNTIYF. The CDR3 DNA is TGTGCCAGCAGCGTAAGGACAGGGGGAGGAAACACCATATATTTT.

This clone has only one observation. The chain employs TRBV7-9 and TRBJ1-5; D is ambiguous. The germline V gene encodes CDR1 SEHNR and CDR2 FQNEAQ (reference sequence). V lost 5 bases and J lost 1, with 3 bases in between. There are 12 residues in the CDR3. The CDR3 bases are TGTGCCAGCAGCGACAGCAATCAGCCCCAGCATTTT. It codes for CASSDSNQPQHF.

The chain is built from TRBV27 and TRBJ1-1, with D perhaps matching TRBD1 (5 bases). The CDR3 spans 15 residues. Trimming took 2 bases from V and 4 from J, leaving 14 bases between them. Germline loops: CDR1 MNHEY, CDR2 SMNVEV (reference sequence). The DNA for the CDR3 is TGTGCCAGCAGTTTAATCGCGGGGGAGTTCACTGAAGCTTTCTTT. Residues: CASSLIAGEFTEAFF.

The genes are TRBV5-1 and TRBJ2-1, with 10 bases fitting TRBD2. The CDR3 is 16 amino acids. Unmatched junction bases numbered 11, after V lost 6 bases and J lost 5 bases. Germline lookup yields CDR1 SGHRS and CDR2 YFSETQ. The CDR3 region is CASTSSSGRENNEQFF. The CDR3 DNA follows: TGCGCCAGCACCTCTTCAAGCGGGAGGGAAAACAATGAGCAGTTCTTC.

This clone was detected only once. This sequence joins TRBV19 and TRBJ1-5, with no clear D. The CDR3 is 16 amino acids. V was pared by 7 bases and J by 1 base, with 17 bases between. Germline V lookup: CDR1 LNHDA, CDR2 SQIVND (reference sequence). The CDR3 DNA is TGTGCCAGTACCCCAATGGATAGGATCAGCAATCAGCCCCAGCATTTT. This codes for CASTPMDRISNQPQHF. Full variable domain (rest looked up from reference TRBV19 and TRBJ1-5): DGGITQSPKYLFRKEGQNVTLSCEQNLNHDAMYWYRQDPGQGLRLIYYSQIVNDFQKGDIAEGYSVSREKKESFPLTVTSAQKNPTAFYLCASTPMDRISNQPQHFGDGTRLSIL.

The chain combines TRBV11-2 with TRBJ1-5, with TRBD1 matching over 7 bases. The J segment lost 5 bases and the V segment lost 4 bases, leaving 8 bases of the junction unmatched. CDR3 length: 15 residues. In germline, CDR1 is SGHAT, CDR2 FQNNGV. This CDR3 reads CASSSGRGVYQPQHF. CDR3 coding DNA: TGTGCCAGCAGCTCGGGCAGGGGGGTTTATCAGCCCCAGCATTTT. The complete variable domain, with remaining parts taken from reference TRBV11-2 and TRBJ1-5, reads EAGVAQSPRYKIIEKRQSVAFWCNPISGHATLYWYQQILGQGPKLLIQFQNNGVVDDSQLPKDRFSAERLKGVDSTLKIQPAKLEDSAVYLCASSSGRGVYQPQHFGDGTRLSIL.

The rearrangement joins TRBV2 to TRBJ2-1; D is possibly TRBD1 (5 bases). Trimming removed 2 bases from V and 11 bases from J, with 13 bases in between. From germline, CDR1 is SNHLY and CDR2 FYNNEI. This CDR3 has 13 residues. The CDR3 region has the DNA TGTGCCAGCAGTGAAATTGGGGCCAGTAAGCAGTTCTTC. Protein: CASSEIGASKQFF.

This chain links TRBV20-1 with TRBJ2-7; D remains unclear. Germline CDR1 reads DFQATT; CDR2 reads SNEGSKA (reference sequence). The CDR3 extends over 11 amino acids. The V gene lost 0 bases and the J gene lost 10 bases, with 10 bases spanning the gap. CDR3 sequence (DNA): TGCAGTGCTAGAGATACAAGTGCCCAGTACTTC. This encodes CSARDTSAQYF.

V usage is TRBV18 and J usage is TRBJ2-1; D gene unclear. CDR3 length: 13 amino acids. In germline, CDR1 is KGHSH, CDR2 LQKENI. V dropped 7 bases and J dropped 4 bases, with 11 bases sitting between them. In DNA, the CDR3 is TGTGCCAGCTTCACGGGCAGGTACAATGAGCAGTTCTTC. Translated: CASFTGRYNEQFF.

This chain joins TRBV19 and TRBJ2-3; D could derive from TRBD1 or TRBD2 (5 bases each). With 7 bases removed from V and 0 bases from J, the gap between germline ends came to 11 bases. CDR1 is LNHDA, CDR2 SQIVND, per germline (reference sequence). The length of the CDR3 is 14 residues. The CDR3, as DNA: TGTGCCAGTACCCCCGGGGACAGCACAGATACGCAGTATTTT. It translates to CASTPGDSTDTQYF.

The chain employs TRBV9 and TRBJ2-1, with 7 bases identical to TRBD2. CDR1 and CDR2 (germline): SGDLS, YYNGEE. The CDR3 is 15 amino acids. V shed 4 bases, J shed 2 bases, and the junction held 6 bases outside the gene matches. The CDR3 DNA sequence: TGTGCCAGCAGCTCCGGCGGGAGCGCCTACAATGAGCAGTTCTTC. This encodes CASSSGGSAYNEQFF.

This clone appeared a single time. This chain uses TRBV6-4 with TRBJ1-2, with a tentative D call TRBD1 (5 bases). The CDR3 is 15 amino acids. V dropped 4 bases and J dropped 2 bases, with 14 bases sitting between them. Looked up from germline, CDR1 is MRHNA and CDR2 is SNTAGT. The CDR3 bases are TGTGCCAGCAGTGCCAGTCGCCAGGGAAACTATGGCTACACCTTC. Encoded protein: CASSASRQGNYGYTF.

This clone was detected only once. The chain combines TRBV6-1 with TRBJ2-4; 15 bases agree with TRBD2. The CDR3 consists of 15 residues. Trimming cost V 3 bases and J 8 bases; bases outside gene matches: 2. The germline CDR1 and CDR2 sequences are MNHNS and SASEGT. CDR3 residues: CASSDGLAGGYIQYF. CDR3 bases: TGTGCCAGCAGTGACGGACTAGCGGGAGGGTACATTCAGTACTTC.

The chain joins TRBV5-1 to TRBJ2-7; 7 bases match TRBD2. Germline V gives CDR1 SGHRS, CDR2 YFSETQ. The CDR3 is 13 residues long. Trimming at V came to 4 bases and at J to 0 bases, leaving 1 base not matched to a gene. CDR3 in amino acids: CASSRGDSYEQYF. The CDR3 DNA follows: TGCGCCAGCAGCCGGGGGGACTCCTACGAGCAGTACTTC.

The chain couples TRBV7-8 to TRBJ2-4; either TRBD1 or TRBD2 may fit D (5 bases each). Germline assignment: CDR1 SGHVS and CDR2 FQNEAQ. This CDR3 is built from 15 residues. The V gene lost 1 base and the J gene lost 8 bases, with 15 bases spanning the gap. The CDR3 reads CASSLVRARGDIQYF. The CDR3 nucleotides are TGTGCCAGCAGCTTAGTGAGGGCGAGAGGGGACATTCAGTACTTC.

As concerns this clone: The same CDR3 is also encoded by other DNA sequences in this sample. The V call is TRBV6-6, the J call TRBJ1-5; D call uncertain. Trimming left V 6 bases short and J 7 bases short, with 16 bases between. There are 14 residues in the CDR3. Germline-derived CDR1 and CDR2 are MNHNY and SVGAGI (reference sequence). CDR3 residues: CASRPGTPGQPQHF. The CDR3 DNA sequence: TGTGCCAGCAGACCCGGAACCCCGGGACAGCCCCAGCATTTT.

The rearrangement joins TRBV7-3 to TRBJ2-2; TRBD1 agrees at 7 bases. V shed 2 bases, J shed 1 base, and the junction held 4 bases outside the gene matches. In germline, CDR1 is SGHTA, CDR2 FQGTGA. This CDR3 comprises 16 residues. For the CDR3, the DNA is TGTGCCAGCAGCTTACGGGGACAGCTGAACACCGGGGAGCTGTTTTTT. It codes for CASSLRGQLNTGELFF.